This T cell receptor (beta chain) comes out of a study of cytomegalovirus exposure and HLA in healthy donors. At the level of the study: Later analysis reported that the approximately 110 validation repertoires shared the platform of the roughly 700 first-cohort repertoires.

Study results and caveats: It was found in a later analysis that first-cohort TCR clusters tended to co-occur in the 120 validation repertoires. The authors confirmed in vitro that three CMV-associated chains were specific for CMV antigens.

Regarding this clone: What it binds is unknown.

The table came from immunoSEQ multiplex PCR; TCRdb's copy has only in-frame clones and leaves some out. The sample has roughly 250,000 clones, 90% seen once. J gave up 9 bases and V 4 bases, and 10 bases lay outside the gene matches. From germline, CDR1 is MDHEN and CDR2 SYDVKM. The length of the CDR3 is 14 residues. The donors were members of the approximately 120-subject validation cohort (separate from the approximately 670-subject first cohort). Specimen: PBMCs. This TCR derives from a woman aged 18-30 years in good health and CMV-seronegative. The chain is built from TRBV28 and TRBJ1-1; 8 bases align to TRBD1. In DNA form, the CDR3 reads TGTGCCAGCAGTTCCGGGACAGGCTTTTGGAAAGCTTTCTTT. Translating it yields CASSSGTGFWKAFF.